The sequence of this T cell receptor beta chain was determined in a study of T cell responses to AZD1222 COVID-19 vaccine. Findings and limits, study-wide: Spike-specific TCR depth and breadth grew after two AZD1222 doses. Donors in the cohort were predominantly white British and more often female, and clonal diversity was possibly underestimated. Researchers report vaccine-associated CD4 TCRs spanning spike, with dominance at 160-218 and 743-854.

Measured with immunoSEQ multiplex PCR; TCRdb has only the in-frame clones, and not every one. The data hold around 130,000 clones, with less than 95% observed a single time. This clone was counted once. Its antigen remains unknown. The source was peripheral blood, collected 28 days after the second dose of the MenACWY control vaccine. This sequence originates from an adult who received the MenACWY meningococcal vaccine as a control.

Written as DNA, the CDR3 is TGTGCCAGCAGCCAAGGTCCAGGGAGCGGCAATCAGCCCCAGCATTTT. Amino acids: CASSQGPGSGNQPQHF. The V call is TRBV3-1 (or the pseudogene TRBV3-2), the J call TRBJ1-5; TRBD1 is a possible D gene (5 bases). CDR3 length equals 16 residues. Trimming shortened V by 1 base and J by 2 bases, and 12 bases separated the two germline ends. Per germline, CDR1 LGHDT and CDR2 YNNKEL (reference sequence).